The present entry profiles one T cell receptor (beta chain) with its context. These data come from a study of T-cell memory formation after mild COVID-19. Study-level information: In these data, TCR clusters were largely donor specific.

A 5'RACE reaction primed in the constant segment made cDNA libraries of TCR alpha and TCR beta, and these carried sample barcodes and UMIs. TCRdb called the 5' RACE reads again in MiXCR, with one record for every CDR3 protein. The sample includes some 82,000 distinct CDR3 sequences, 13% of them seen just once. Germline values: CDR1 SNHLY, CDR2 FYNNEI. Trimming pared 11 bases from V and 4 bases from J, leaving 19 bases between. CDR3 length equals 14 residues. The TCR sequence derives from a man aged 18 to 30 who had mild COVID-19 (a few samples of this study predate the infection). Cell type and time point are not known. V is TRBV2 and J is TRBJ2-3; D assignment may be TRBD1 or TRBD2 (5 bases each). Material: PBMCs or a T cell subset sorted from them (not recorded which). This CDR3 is CAHKVRGQADTQYF. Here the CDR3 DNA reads TGTGCCCACAAGGTACGGGGCCAGGCAGATACGCAGTATTTT.